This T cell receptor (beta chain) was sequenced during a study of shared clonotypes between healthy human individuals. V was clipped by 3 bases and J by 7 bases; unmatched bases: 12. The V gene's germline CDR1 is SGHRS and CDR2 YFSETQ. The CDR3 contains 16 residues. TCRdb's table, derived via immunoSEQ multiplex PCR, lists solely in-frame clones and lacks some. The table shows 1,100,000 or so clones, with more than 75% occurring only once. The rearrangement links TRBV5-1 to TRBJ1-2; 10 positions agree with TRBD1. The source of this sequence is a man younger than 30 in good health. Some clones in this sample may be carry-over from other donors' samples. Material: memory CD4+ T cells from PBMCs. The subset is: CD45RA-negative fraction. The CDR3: CASSSGQGKGAGGYTF. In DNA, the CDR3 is TGCGCCAGCAGCTCGGGACAGGGGAAAGGAGCGGGTGGCTACACCTTC.